The clone carrying this T cell receptor beta chain is judged medium-sized. Its antigen is as yet unknown. Study results and limitations: The larger cohort examined one V-J beta rearrangement, not whole repertoires.

After constant-region reverse-primer amplification, full-length variable regions underwent semi-nested PCR with Nested Universal Primer A. TCRdb re-analysed the 5' RACE reads in MiXCR, keeping a single row per CDR3 protein. This table holds 20,000 to 25,000 distinct CDR3 sequences, less than 40% found once. CD25-based Treg depletion was applied to purified naive CD4+ T cells. Sequencing used tumor-infiltrating naive CD4+ T cells sorted from the breast tumor. Stated subset: naive CD4+ T cells, CD4+CD45RA+CD25-. This sequence was found in a female donor with breast cancer.

CDR3 in DNA: TGTGCCAGCAGTCTCGGGACAGGGGGACAGCCCCAGCATTTT. It translates to CASSLGTGGQPQHF. The chain joins TRBV12-3 or TRBV12-4 to TRBJ1-5; TRBD1 agrees at 11 bases. The junction had 4 bases not matched to a gene; V was cut back by 5 bases and J by 7 bases. The CDR3 is 14 residues long.